This TCR beta chain was sequenced in a study of blood T cell repertoires in COVID-19. Per germline, CDR1 SGDLS and CDR2 YYNGEE. The CDR3 runs 18 residues. V shed 0 bases and J 4 bases; nucleotides not matched to a gene: 11. Using immunoSEQ multiplex PCR, the repertoire was profiled, and TCRdb retains in-frame clones only, with some absent. The sample holds 250,000 to 300,000 clones, around 85% seen once. Sequenced sample: peripheral blood. The sequence derives from a man over 45 with active or convalescent COVID-19. V usage is TRBV9 and J usage is TRBJ2-3, with TRBD1 matching over 10 bases. This chain's CDR3 is CASSVEPFWTGGADTQYF. The CDR3 bases are TGTGCCAGCAGCGTAGAGCCTTTCTGGACAGGGGGTGCAGATACGCAGTATTTT.